The sequence of this T cell receptor (beta chain) was determined in a study of T cells after yellow fever vaccination (dated by TCRdb to between 2018 and 2021). Turning to the overall study: Libraries from fractions with low cell numbers were prepared with the SMART-Seq v4 Ultra Low Input RNA kit. To follow T-cell clones before and after both primary and booster YFV17D yellow fever vaccination, bulk TCR alpha and beta repertoires underwent longitudinal sequencing. Blood was collected at multiple timepoints before and after primary and secondary immunization, and bulk PBMC replicates and cell subsets were isolated. Two healthy male donors, one aged 18 to 30 and one aged 30 to 39 years, were included in the cohort. General findings and caveats noted by the study authors: A small share of clonotypes was detected in both CD4 and CD8 compartments, with the overlap likely arising from convergent recombination. The secondary T-cell response was weaker than the primary response but faster, peaking on day 5 instead of day 15. Because abundant contaminating clonotypes from the bulk population could be contained in FACS-sorted repertoires, computational filtering was required. After the booster, most of the clones that had expanded following primary vaccination were detected again (approximately 96% of CD4 and around 90% of CD8), which suggests that memory was broadly maintained. Because the study included only a couple of donors, the extent to which the findings can be generalized is limited.

For this clonotype: Its antigen target is currently unknown. No much larger clonotype is one base removed from it; base qualities were not supplied.

The treatment or condition label here, explained by the study, means: live attenuated yellow fever vaccine strain. PBMCs were isolated from peripheral blood using a standard Ficoll-Paque protocol. Dynabeads CD4 and CD8 positive selection kits were used to isolate the CD4 and CD8 T-cell fractions. TriZol was used to extract RNA from bulk PBMCs, from CD4 and CD8 fractions, and from dextramer-positive and dextramer-negative fractions. Synthesis of TCR cDNA relied on 5'RACE template switching, a step that introduced a universal primer site along with unique molecular identifiers. Priming for cDNA synthesis came from both the TCR alpha and TCR beta constant segments. Libraries were amplified in two PCR steps, with sample barcodes and sequencing adapters added in the second step. Sequencing of the libraries was done on either Illumina HiSeq 2500 (2x100 bp) or NovaSeq (2x150 bp). The paper's processing steps were these. MIGEC was used to demultiplex reads and collapse the reads into UMI consensus sequences, and MiXCR was used for V(D)J alignment. Using edgeR on replicate PBMC samples, clonotypes were called vaccine-responding if FDR was below 0.01 and the log2 fold change was above 5 up to day 15. Each bulk clonotype received a CD4 or CD8 identity based on whether the sequenced CD4 or CD8 repertoire contained that clonotype at higher abundance. The public reads were run again by TCRdb, first through fastp at Q25 and then through MiXCR, and only productive beta chains were kept. Merged by CDR3 protein, the rows form single entries marked with the most common genes and DNA. In this record, the V and J calls reflect TCRdb's handling and not the investigators' own analysis. Within this sample are a few hundred thousand distinct CDR3 sequences, with about 7% of them counted one time only. Roughly 0.93% of the sample is taken by the ten largest.

The CDR3 has 13 amino acids, counting the end cysteine and phenylalanine. Only the CDR3 portion is preserved as DNA: 39 bases, with reading frame beginning at the first base. Reading the germline V gene gives CDR1 SGHTA and CDR2 FQGNSA. The junction carries 9 bases between V and J, which are trimmed by 1 base and 7 bases respectively. This specimen was CD4+ T cells sorted from PBMCs, taken 15 days after the yellow fever booster vaccination. The clonotype originates from a man aged 25 to 40 who received the YFV17D yellow fever vaccine. The sequence links TRBV7-2 to TRBJ2-3; too little of a D gene remains to name it. In nucleotides, the sequence is TGTGCCAGCAGCTTAGGTAACGAAAATACGCAGTATTTT. Its product reads: CASSLGNENTQYF.